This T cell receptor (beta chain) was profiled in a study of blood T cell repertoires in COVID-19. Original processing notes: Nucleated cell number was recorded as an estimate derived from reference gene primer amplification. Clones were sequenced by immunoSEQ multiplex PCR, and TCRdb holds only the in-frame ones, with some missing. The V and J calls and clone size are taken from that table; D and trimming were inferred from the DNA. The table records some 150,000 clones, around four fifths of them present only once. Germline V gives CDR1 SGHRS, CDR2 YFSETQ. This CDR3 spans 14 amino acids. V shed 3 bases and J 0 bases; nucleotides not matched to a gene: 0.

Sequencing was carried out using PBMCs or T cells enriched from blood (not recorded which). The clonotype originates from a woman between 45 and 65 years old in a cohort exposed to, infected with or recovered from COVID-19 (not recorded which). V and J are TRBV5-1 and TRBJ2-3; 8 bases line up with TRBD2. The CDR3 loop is CASSSSGSTDTQYF. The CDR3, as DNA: TGCGCCAGCAGCTCTAGCGGGAGCACAGATACGCAGTATTTT.